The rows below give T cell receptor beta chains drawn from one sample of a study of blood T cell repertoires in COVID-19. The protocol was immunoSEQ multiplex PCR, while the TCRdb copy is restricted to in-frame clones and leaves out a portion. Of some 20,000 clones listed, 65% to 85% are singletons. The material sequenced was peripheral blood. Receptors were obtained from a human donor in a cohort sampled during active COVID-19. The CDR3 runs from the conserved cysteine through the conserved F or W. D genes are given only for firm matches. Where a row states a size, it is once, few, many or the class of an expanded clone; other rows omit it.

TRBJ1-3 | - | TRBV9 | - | TGTGCCAGCAGCGCGGGGTGGGGTACCTCTGGAAACACCATATATTTT | CASSAGWGTSGNTIYF
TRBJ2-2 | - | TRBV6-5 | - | TGTGCCAGCTGCTCGACACCGAACACCGGGGAGCTGTTTTTT | CASCSTPNTGELFF
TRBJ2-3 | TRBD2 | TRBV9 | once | TGTGCCCCCAGCGTACGGGGGGGAGCGGGGGGCACAGATACGCAGTATTTT | CAPSVRGGAGGTDTQYF
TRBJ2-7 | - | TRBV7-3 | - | TGTGCCAGCAGCTTACGTCCGGACTCATCCTACGAGCAGTACTTC | CASSLRPDSSYEQYF
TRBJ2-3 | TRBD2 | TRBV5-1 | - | TGCGCCAGCAGCACCGGGGGGGGCACAGATACGCAGTATTTT | CASSTGGGTDTQYF
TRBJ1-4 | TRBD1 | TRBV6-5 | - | TGTGCCAGCAGTTCCTCAGGGGGCACTAATGAAAAACTGTTTTTT | CASSSSGGTNEKLFF
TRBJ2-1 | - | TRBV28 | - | TGTGCCAGCAGTTTGCGGCTCAGCGTGGACAATGAGCAGTTCTTC | CASSLRLSVDNEQFF
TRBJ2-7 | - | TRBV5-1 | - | TGCGCCAGCAGCTGGGGGGGCGAAGGGAGCGAGCAGTACTTC | CASSWGGEGSEQYF
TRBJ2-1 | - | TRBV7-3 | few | TGTGCCAGCAGCTTAACGGAGGGCCTCTACAATGAGCAGTTCTTC | CASSLTEGLYNEQFF
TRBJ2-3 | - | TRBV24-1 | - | TGTGCCACCAGCCCCAGACAGACTAGCACAGATACGCAGTATTTT | CATSPRQTSTDTQYF
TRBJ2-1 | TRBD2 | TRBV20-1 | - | TGCAGTGCTAGTGGGGCCAGCGGGAGGGCCAAAAATGAGCAGTTCTTC | CSASGASGRAKNEQFF
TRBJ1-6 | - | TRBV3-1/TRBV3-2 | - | TGTGCCAGCAGCCAAGGAACAGGGATGCCTTCACCCCTCCACTTT | CASSQGTGMPSPLHF
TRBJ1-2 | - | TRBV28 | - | TGTGCCAACCAGGACAGCGCCTCCCCCTATGGCTACACCTTC | CANQDSASPYGYTF
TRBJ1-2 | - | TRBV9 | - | TGTGCCAGCAGCGTAGACCCCAATCTGGGAGGGCATACTAACTATGGCTACACCTTC | CASSVDPNLGGHTNYGYTF
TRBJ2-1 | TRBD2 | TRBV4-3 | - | TGCGCCAGCAGCCAAGCCCCAGCGGGAGGGCCGAATGAGCAGTTCTTC | CASSQAPAGGPNEQFF
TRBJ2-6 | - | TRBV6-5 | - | TGTGCCAGCACCGGAGGGATTTCTGGGGCCAACGTCCTGACTTTC | CASTGGISGANVLTF
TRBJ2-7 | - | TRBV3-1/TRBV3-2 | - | TGTGCCAGCAGCCAAGTCGGGTCATCGGGGGAGCAGTACTTC | CASSQVGSSGEQYF
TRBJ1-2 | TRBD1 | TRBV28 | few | TGTGCCAGCAGTTCCCCGACAGGGGGTAAAGGCGGCTACACCTTC | CASSSPTGGKGGYTF
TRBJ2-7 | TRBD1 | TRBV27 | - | TGTGCCAGCAGTAGCGGGACAGGGTTCGAGCAGTACTTC | CASSSGTGFEQYF
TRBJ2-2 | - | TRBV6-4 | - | TGTGCCAGCAGTGACTCGAAAGGGGCCGGGGAGCTGTTTTTT | CASSDSKGAGELFF
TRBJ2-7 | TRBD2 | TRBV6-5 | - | TGTGCCAGCCGGGGGGTCTACGAGCAGTACTTC | CASRGVYEQYF
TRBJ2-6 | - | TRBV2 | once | TGTGCCGGGCTTCAGGATTCTGGGGCCAACGTCCTGACTTTC | CAGLQDSGANVLTF